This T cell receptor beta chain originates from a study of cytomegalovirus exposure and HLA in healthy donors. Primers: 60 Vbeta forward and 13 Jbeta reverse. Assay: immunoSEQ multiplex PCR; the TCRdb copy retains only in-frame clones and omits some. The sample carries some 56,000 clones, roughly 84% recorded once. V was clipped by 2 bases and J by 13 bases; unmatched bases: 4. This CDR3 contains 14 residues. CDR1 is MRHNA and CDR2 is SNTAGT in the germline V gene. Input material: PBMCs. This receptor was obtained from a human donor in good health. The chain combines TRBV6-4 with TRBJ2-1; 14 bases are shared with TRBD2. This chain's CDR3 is CASSDHGTSGRQFF. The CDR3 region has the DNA TGTGCCAGCAGTGACCATGGGACTAGCGGGAGACAGTTCTTC.